These T cell receptor beta chains were read from a single sample in a study of blood T cell repertoires in COVID-19. Here immunoSEQ multiplex PCR was the method, and the copy in TCRdb shows in-frame clones only, minus some. Among some 89,000 clones listed, approximately 90% were seen once. Sequencing input: peripheral blood. These receptors were taken from a man in his 60s with acute or convalescent COVID-19. Each CDR3 is given with its conserved first and last residue. The D gene is left open where the match is weak. Clone size is given for some rows only: seen once, a few or many times, or a class if the clone is expanded.

clone_size: .; j_call: TRBJ1-2; v_call: TRBV11-3; d_call: TRBD1; cdr3_aa: CASSLLTGRGYTF; cdr3_nt: TGTGCCAGCAGCCTATTGACAGGGAGGGGCTACACCTTC
clone_size: .; j_call: TRBJ1-2; v_call: TRBV5-4; d_call: .; cdr3_aa: CASRAFRDTYNYGYTF; cdr3_nt: TGTGCCAGCAGAGCCTTCCGGGACACGTATAACTATGGCTACACCTTC
clone_size: .; j_call: TRBJ1-2; v_call: TRBV6-4; d_call: .; cdr3_aa: CASSEGQGTLRTF; cdr3_nt: TGTGCCAGCAGTGAAGGGCAGGGGACCCTTAGAACCTTC
clone_size: .; j_call: TRBJ1-1; v_call: TRBV3-1/TRBV3-2; d_call: .; cdr3_aa: CASSPRQGVAEAFF; cdr3_nt: TGTGCCAGCAGCCCCCGCCAGGGTGTGGCTGAAGCTTTCTTT
clone_size: .; j_call: TRBJ1-1; v_call: TRBV5-5; d_call: TRBD1; cdr3_aa: CASSPIQGAPTEAFF; cdr3_nt: TGTGCCAGCAGCCCCATACAGGGGGCGCCCACTGAAGCTTTCTTT
clone_size: once; j_call: TRBJ1-6; v_call: TRBV30; d_call: .; cdr3_aa: CAWGDSSPLHF; cdr3_nt: TGTGCCTGGGGCGACAGTTCACCCCTCCACTTT
clone_size: .; j_call: TRBJ1-1; v_call: TRBV6-5; d_call: .; cdr3_aa: CASKAGVNTEAFF; cdr3_nt: TGTGCCAGCAAAGCAGGGGTGAACACTGAAGCTTTCTTT
clone_size: .; j_call: TRBJ1-1; v_call: TRBV4-1; d_call: .; cdr3_aa: CASSLSAATEAFF; cdr3_nt: TGCGCCAGCAGCCTAAGTGCGGCCACTGAAGCTTTCTTT
clone_size: .; j_call: TRBJ1-1; v_call: TRBV11-3; d_call: .; cdr3_aa: CASSSTVMNTEAFF; cdr3_nt: TGTGCCAGCAGCTCGACAGTGATGAACACTGAAGCTTTCTTT
clone_size: .; j_call: TRBJ2-2; v_call: TRBV7-2; d_call: .; cdr3_aa: CASSLNAGAGTGELFF; cdr3_nt: TGTGCCAGCAGCCTCAATGCGGGGGCTGGCACCGGGGAGCTGTTTTTT
clone_size: .; j_call: TRBJ1-1; v_call: TRBV3-1/TRBV3-2; d_call: .; cdr3_aa: CASRSEWANTEAFF; cdr3_nt: TGTGCCAGCAGATCTGAGTGGGCGAACACTGAAGCTTTCTTT
clone_size: .; j_call: TRBJ2-1; v_call: TRBV3-1/TRBV3-2; d_call: .; cdr3_aa: CASSQEVLREQFF; cdr3_nt: TGTGCCAGCAGCCAAGAAGTCCTCCGGGAGCAGTTCTTC
clone_size: .; j_call: TRBJ1-5; v_call: TRBV10-1; d_call: TRBD1; cdr3_aa: CASGQGGQPQHF; cdr3_nt: TGCGCCTCTGGACAGGGCGGGCAGCCCCAGCATTTT
clone_size: .; j_call: TRBJ2-1; v_call: TRBV28; d_call: .; cdr3_aa: CASTTPGGQAHEQFF; cdr3_nt: TGTGCCAGCACGACCCCGGGGGGACAGGCCCATGAGCAGTTCTTC
clone_size: .; j_call: TRBJ1-3; v_call: TRBV29-1; d_call: .; cdr3_aa: CSVVWGAGNTIYF; cdr3_nt: TGCAGCGTTGTCTGGGGGGCTGGAAACACCATATATTTT
clone_size: .; j_call: TRBJ2-6; v_call: TRBV23-1; d_call: .; cdr3_aa: CASNLIRPGANVLTF; cdr3_nt: TGCGCCAGCAACCTAATCCGTCCTGGGGCCAACGTCCTGACTTTC